This T cell receptor (beta chain) was captured by sequencing in a study of blood T cell repertoires in COVID-19. Study-level information: Both acute and convalescent COVID-19 samples were obtained from the United States, Italy and Spain. T cells, B-cell-depleted T cells, or PBMCs supplied cDNA or gDNA.

The germline V gene has CDR1 LNHDA and CDR2 SQIVND (reference sequence). V was pared by 4 bases and J by 4 bases, with 2 bases of the junction left unmatched. The CDR3 has 14 amino acids. In the authors' methods: Amplified reference gene primers provided the basis for estimating nucleated cell counts. Sequencing used immunoSEQ multiplex PCR; TCRdb keeps in-frame clones, though not all of them. V, J and clone size are taken as reported in that table, and D and trimming were inferred from the DNA itself. This table has 85,000 to 130,000 clones, about 80% appearing once. The sequencing input was peripheral blood. The TCR was taken from a woman older than 75 with active or convalescent COVID-19. The rearrangement uses TRBV19 and TRBJ1-5, with 9 bases fitting TRBD1. The CDR3, as DNA: TGTGCCAGTAGTAGGGACAGGGAGAATCAGCCCCAGCATTTT. Translated, it gives CASSRDRENQPQHF. Full variable domain (remainder filled in from reference TRBV19 and TRBJ1-5): DGGITQSPKYLFRKEGQNVTLSCEQNLNHDAMYWYRQDPGQGLRLIYYSQIVNDFQKGDIAEGYSVSREKKESFPLTVTSAQKNPTAFYLCASSRDRENQPQHFGDGTRLSIL.